This is a list of T cell receptor beta chains from one sample in a study of shared clonotypes between healthy human individuals. The repertoire was sequenced with immunoSEQ multiplex PCR; TCRdb's copy has only in-frame clones and lacks some. This table has about 470,000 clones, around 79% appearing once. Sequenced input: PBMCs. The receptors come from a woman in her forties in good health. Some clones in this sample may be carry-over from other donors' samples. Each CDR3 is given with its conserved first and last residue. D genes are given only for firm matches. Clone size, where shown, is once, few, many, or a class for clones that have expanded.

abundance	v_gene	d_gene	j_gene	CDR3nt	CDR3aa
NA	TRBV4-2	NA	TRBJ2-5	TGTGCCAGCAGCCAAGGGAAGGGTGGCGGGACACAAGAGGCCCAGTACTTC	CASSQGKGGGTQEAQYF
NA	TRBV7-9	NA	TRBJ2-1	TGTGCCAGCAGCTTAACCCCTCCCAGCGAATACAATGAGCAGTTCTTC	CASSLTPPSEYNEQFF
NA	TRBV28	TRBD2	TRBJ2-1	TGTGCCAGCAGTTTTTGGACTAGCGGGCCATGGAATGAGCAGTTCTTC	CASSFWTSGPWNEQFF
NA	TRBV6-5	NA	TRBJ2-3	TGTGCCAGCGGATGGGTCACAGATACGCAGTATTTT	CASGWVTDTQYF
NA	TRBV21-1	NA	TRBJ2-1	TGTGCCAGCAGCGACCGGGACAGGGGTTCAGTGTTGAGGAATGAGCAGTTCTTC	CASSDRDRGSVLRNEQFF
NA	TRBV9	TRBD2	TRBJ2-1	TGTGCCAGCAGCGTTGGGGGAGGGCCCCCCTACAATGAGCAGTTCTTC	CASSVGGGPPYNEQFF
few	TRBV7-8	TRBD1	TRBJ1-2	TGTGCCAGCAGCTTATCCCAGGGGGCGTACCGGTCTGGCTACACCTTC	CASSLSQGAYRSGYTF
few	TRBV6-6	NA	TRBJ1-5	TGTGCCAGCAGAACCCTTTACGGTAGCAATCAGCCCCAGCATTTT	CASRTLYGSNQPQHF
NA	TRBV4-2	NA	TRBJ1-5	TGTGCCAGCAGCCCTTCTTCCCAAGGGCCCCAGCATTTT	CASSPSSQGPQHF
NA	TRBV5-1	TRBD2	TRBJ2-1	TGCGCCAGCAGCTTGACCCCAAGCGGGAGTCCCTACAATGAGCAGTTCTTC	CASSLTPSGSPYNEQFF
NA	TRBV9	NA	TRBJ1-3	TGTGCCAGTGGTAGGGGCTCTGGAAACACCATATATTTT	CASGRGSGNTIYF
NA	TRBV18	NA	TRBJ1-2	TGTGCCAGCTCACCAGGGGACCGCTACTATGGCTACACCTTC	CASSPGDRYYGYTF
NA	TRBV28	TRBD2	TRBJ2-7	TGTGCCAGCTTCCCCCAGCGGGGAAACTCCTACGAGCAGTACTTC	CASFPQRGNSYEQYF
many	TRBV11-2	TRBD2	TRBJ2-1	TGTGCCAGCAGCTTAGTGAGCGGGAAAAATGAGCAGTTCTTC	CASSLVSGKNEQFF
medium-sized	TRBV5-8	NA	TRBJ1-5	TGTGCCAGCAGCTTGGGGACCTGGAGCAATCAGCCCCAGCATTTT	CASSLGTWSNQPQHF
NA	TRBV4-1	NA	TRBJ1-2	TGCGCCAGCAGCCAATCCGGGACGGAAGGCTACACCTTC	CASSQSGTEGYTF
once	TRBV11-2	NA	TRBJ2-5	TGTGCCAGCAGCAGAGCGGGTTTGAGGGAGACCCAGTACTTC	CASSRAGLRETQYF
few	TRBV9	TRBD1	TRBJ2-2	TGTGCCAGCAGCGTAGGGGGACAGTTCACCGGGGAGCTGTTTTTT	CASSVGGQFTGELFF
many	TRBV2	TRBD1	TRBJ2-7	TGTGCCAGCAGTGAATGGGACAGGGGGCTAGTCGAGCAGTACTTC	CASSEWDRGLVEQYF
NA	TRBV6-1	NA	TRBJ2-7	TGTGCCAGCAGCCAGAGGTGGGATGCGGGGGAGCAGTACTTC	CASSQRWDAGEQYF
NA	TRBV5-1	TRBD1	TRBJ2-7	TGCGCCAGCAGCTTGGCCCAGGGGGCGGTTGAGCAGTACTTC	CASSLAQGAVEQYF
NA	TRBV4-1	TRBD2	TRBJ2-3	TGCGCCAGCAGCCAAATAGCGGGAGGTAGCACAGATACGCAGTATTTT	CASSQIAGGSTDTQYF
NA	TRBV30	NA	TRBJ2-7	TGTGCCTGTCGGATGCCCTACGAGCAGTACTTC	CACRMPYEQYF
NA	TRBV9	TRBD2	TRBJ2-1	TGTGCCAGCAGCGTAGCGGGGGACCGGACTGGGAGGGGCAATGAGCAGTTCTTC	CASSVAGDRTGRGNEQFF
NA	TRBV4-3	NA	TRBJ1-3	TGCGCCAGCAGCCAGAATCGGGGGGCTTCCGGAAACACCATATATTTT	CASSQNRGASGNTIYF
NA	TRBV9	NA	TRBJ2-1	TGTGCCAGCAGCGTAGAGGGACCGCCATTCTCCTACAATGAGCAGTTCTTC	CASSVEGPPFSYNEQFF
NA	TRBV2	NA	TRBJ2-2	TGTGCCAGCAGTGAAGCGGGGGGCCCCGGGGAGCTGTTTTTT	CASSEAGGPGELFF
NA	TRBV7-9	NA	TRBJ1-6	TGTGCCAGCAGCTTAGCAGACAGATATTCACCCCTCCACTTT	CASSLADRYSPLHF
NA	TRBV18	TRBD2	TRBJ2-1	TGTGCCAGCTCCCCGGGACTAGCGGGAGGGCATGAGCAGTTCTTC	CASSPGLAGGHEQFF
NA	TRBV18	TRBD1	TRBJ2-7	TGTGCCAGCTCACCTAGGACAGGCCCTGAGGAGCAGTACTTC	CASSPRTGPEEQYF
few	TRBV6-1	NA	TRBJ1-1	TGTGCCAGCAGTGAAGAAGTATGGGCTGGAGCTTTCTTT	CASSEEVWAGAFF
few	TRBV7-3	TRBD1	TRBJ2-7	TGTGCCAGCAGTTCCGGGACAGGGGCTGGGGAGCAGTACTTC	CASSSGTGAGEQYF
NA	TRBV6-5	NA	TRBJ1-2	TGTGCCAGCAGTTACTCGGGCGGGAGCACGGAGGGCTACACCTTC	CASSYSGGSTEGYTF
NA	TRBV4-1	NA	TRBJ2-3	TGCGCCAGCAGCCAAGATTATGGGGGTTGGTTCACAGATACGCAGTATTTT	CASSQDYGGWFTDTQYF
NA	TRBV27	TRBD1	TRBJ1-4	TGTGCCAGCAGTCTCCACGGACAGGGGCTGGCTGCAACTAATGAAAAACTGTTTTTT	CASSLHGQGLAATNEKLFF
once	TRBV10-2	NA	TRBJ2-4	TGCGCCAGCAGTGAGTCTGCCCTCTCGTCTGTAAACATTCAGTACTTC	CASSESALSSVNIQYF
NA	TRBV7-9	NA	TRBJ2-2	TGTGCCAGCAGCTTAGTTTACCGCACCGGGGAGCTGTTTTTT	CASSLVYRTGELFF
NA	TRBV9	NA	TRBJ1-2	TGTGCCAGCAGCGTGCGGGGGTATGGCTACACCTTC	CASSVRGYGYTF
NA	TRBV14	TRBD1	TRBJ1-3	TGTGCCAGCAGCCACCTGGGACAGCTCTCTGGAAACACCATATATTTT	CASSHLGQLSGNTIYF
NA	TRBV29-1	NA	TRBJ2-5	TGCAGCGTTTTAAAGGGGACCCAAGAGACCCAGTACTTC	CSVLKGTQETQYF
NA	TRBV11-2	NA	TRBJ1-2	TGTGCCAGCAGCTTAAGGTTCACGGGCTATGGCTACACCTTC	CASSLRFTGYGYTF
NA	TRBV7-2	TRBD2	TRBJ2-7	TGTGCCAGCAGCTTAGGGACTAGCGGGATCTACGAGCAGTACTTC	CASSLGTSGIYEQYF
NA	TRBV7-9	NA	TRBJ2-3	TGTGCCAGCAGCTTGGTTGTCGCAGGGGACCTTTGGGGAGATACGCAGTATTTT	CASSLVVAGDLWGDTQYF
once	TRBV18	TRBD2	TRBJ2-5	TGTGCCAGCTCACTACAGACTAGCTCACAAGAGACCCAGTACTTC	CASSLQTSSQETQYF
once	TRBV30	NA	TRBJ1-3	TGTGCCTGGAGTGTAGGTCGATCCTCTGGAAACACCATATATTTT	CAWSVGRSSGNTIYF
NA	TRBV5-4	NA	TRBJ2-5	TGTGCCAGCTCGGGGGTCCAAGAGACCCAGTACTTC	CASSGVQETQYF
once	TRBV6-4	NA	TRBJ2-2	TGTGCCAGCCACTCGGCGGCGAACACCGGGGAGCTGTTTTTT	CASHSAANTGELFF
NA	TRBV5-6	NA	TRBJ1-1	TGTGCCAGCAGCCTTGACAGGTTCACTGAAGCTTTCTTT	CASSLDRFTEAFF
NA	TRBV18	NA	TRBJ2-2	TGTGCCAGCTCACCAGGGATCTCCTCGAACACCGGGGAGCTGTTTTTT	CASSPGISSNTGELFF
NA	TRBV11-2	TRBD1	TRBJ2-1	TGTGCCAGCACCACGGGACAGATCTACAATGAGCAGTTCTTC	CASTTGQIYNEQFF